This T cell receptor (beta chain) was sequenced for a study of T cells after yellow fever vaccination. Points from the study as a whole: Reappearing after the booster were most of the clones from primary vaccination (roughly 96% CD4, approximately 85% CD8).

Via MiXCR, TCRdb re-called the 5' RACE reads, giving one row per CDR3 protein. The sample lists 500,000 to 650,000 distinct CDR3 sequences; over 9% were seen once. Comments on this clonotype: Its antigen is undetermined.

Germline-derived CDR1 and CDR2 are SGHRS and YFSETQ. Trimming at V came to 7 bases and at J to 1 base, leaving 7 bases not matched to a gene. This CDR3 region has 15 residues. This chain links TRBV5-1 with TRBJ2-2, with TRBD1 matching 7 bases. The TCR comes from a man younger than 40 who received the YFV17D yellow fever vaccine. This material consisted of PBMCs, taken on the day of the yellow fever booster vaccination. The CDR3 region is CASASGTVNTGELFF. CDR3 coding DNA: TGCGCCAGCGCCTCCGGGACAGTGAACACCGGGGAGCTGTTTTTT.